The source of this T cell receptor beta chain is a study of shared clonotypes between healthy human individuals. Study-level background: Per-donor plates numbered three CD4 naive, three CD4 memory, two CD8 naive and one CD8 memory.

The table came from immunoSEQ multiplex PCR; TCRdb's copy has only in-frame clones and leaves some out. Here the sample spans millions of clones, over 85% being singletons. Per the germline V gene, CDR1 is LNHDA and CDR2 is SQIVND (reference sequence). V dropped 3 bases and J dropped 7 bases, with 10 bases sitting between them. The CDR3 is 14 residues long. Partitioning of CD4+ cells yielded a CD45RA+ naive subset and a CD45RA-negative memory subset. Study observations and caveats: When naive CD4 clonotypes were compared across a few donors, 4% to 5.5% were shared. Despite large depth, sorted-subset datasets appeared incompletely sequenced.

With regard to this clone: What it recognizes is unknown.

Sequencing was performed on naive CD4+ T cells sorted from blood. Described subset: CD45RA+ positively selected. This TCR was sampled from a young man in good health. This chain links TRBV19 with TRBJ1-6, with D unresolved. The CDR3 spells CASSMALGNSPLHF. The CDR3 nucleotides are TGTGCCAGTAGTATGGCTCTTGGGAATTCACCCCTCCACTTT. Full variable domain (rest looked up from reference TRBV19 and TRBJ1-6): DGGITQSPKYLFRKEGQNVTLSCEQNLNHDAMYWYRQDPGQGLRLIYYSQIVNDFQKGDIAEGYSVSREKKESFPLTVTSAQKNPTAFYLCASSMALGNSPLHFGNGTRLTVT.